This TCR beta chain was documented in a study of identical twins. This clonotype was found many times. Its antigen is not identified. Unmatched junction bases numbered 3, after V lost 5 bases and J lost 6 bases. The germline V gene has CDR1 ENHRY and CDR2 SYGVKD. This CDR3 has 12 amino acids. Overall study results and limits: Insertions were fewer in abundant cord blood beta clonotypes, whereas memory repertoires showed none of this pattern. The same donors were not followed; conclusions instead depended on cross-sectional statistical analysis.

Unique molecular identifiers were present on cDNA, and template switching added a universal primer site. One entry per CDR3 protein results from TCRdb running MiXCR on the 5' RACE reads. The sample has under 250,000 distinct CDR3 sequences; around 10% are singletons. There were only healthy Caucasians among the donors. The sample comprised memory (CD45RO+) T cells sorted from blood. This sequence was found in a woman under 30 in good health. The chain joins TRBV10-3 to TRBJ1-2; 7 bases align to TRBD1. Here the CDR3 DNA reads TGTGCCATCAGTCCTACAGGGGATGGCTACACCTTC. Its translation: CAISPTGDGYTF.